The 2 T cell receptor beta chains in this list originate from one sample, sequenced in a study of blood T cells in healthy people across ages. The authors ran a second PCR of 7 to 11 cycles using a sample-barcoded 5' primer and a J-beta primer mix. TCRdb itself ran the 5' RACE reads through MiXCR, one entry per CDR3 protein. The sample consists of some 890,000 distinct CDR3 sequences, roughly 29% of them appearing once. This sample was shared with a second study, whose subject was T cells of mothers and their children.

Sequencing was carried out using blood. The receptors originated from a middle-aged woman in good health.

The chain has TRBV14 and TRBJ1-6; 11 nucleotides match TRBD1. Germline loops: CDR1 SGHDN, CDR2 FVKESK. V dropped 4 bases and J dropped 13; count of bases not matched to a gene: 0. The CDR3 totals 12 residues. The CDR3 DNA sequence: TGTGCCAGCAGCCGGGACAGGGGGCCCCTCCACTTT. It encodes CASSRDRGPLHF.

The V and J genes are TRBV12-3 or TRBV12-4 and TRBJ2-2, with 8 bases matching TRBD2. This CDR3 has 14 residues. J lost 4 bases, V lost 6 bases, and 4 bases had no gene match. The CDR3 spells CASSRGGGTGELFF. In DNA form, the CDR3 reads TGTGCCAGCAGCCGGGGGGGAGGCACCGGGGAGCTGTTTTTT.